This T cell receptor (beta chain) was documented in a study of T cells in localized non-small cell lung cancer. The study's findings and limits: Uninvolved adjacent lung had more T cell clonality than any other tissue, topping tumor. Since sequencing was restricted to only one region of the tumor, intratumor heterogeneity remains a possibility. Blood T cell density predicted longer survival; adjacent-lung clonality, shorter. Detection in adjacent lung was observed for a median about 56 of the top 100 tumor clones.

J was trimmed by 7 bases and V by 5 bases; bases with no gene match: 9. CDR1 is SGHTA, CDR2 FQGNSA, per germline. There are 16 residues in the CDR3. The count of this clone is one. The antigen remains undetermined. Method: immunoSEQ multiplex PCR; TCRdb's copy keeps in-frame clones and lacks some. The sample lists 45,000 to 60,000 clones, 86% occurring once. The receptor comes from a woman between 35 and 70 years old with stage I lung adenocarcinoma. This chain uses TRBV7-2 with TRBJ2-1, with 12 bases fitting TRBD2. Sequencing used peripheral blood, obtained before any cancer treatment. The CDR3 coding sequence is TGTGCCAGCAGCCGGAGACTAGCGGGGGCGGGGAATGAGCAGTTCTTC. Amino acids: CASSRRLAGAGNEQFF.